Each of the 25 T cell receptor beta chains below was sequenced from the same sample in a study of tumor-infiltrating lymphocytes in primary liver carcinoma. Reverse transcription of approximately 0.55 ug total RNA with a constant-region primer produced TCR beta cDNA. Each TCR beta library was derived from three nested multiplex PCR rounds that employed slightly modified ARM-PCR. Each of the first two PCR rounds ran roughly 9 cycles with TRBV1-TRBV30 forward and C-beta reverse primers. Each CDR3 protein gets one entry after TCRdb re-called the multiplex PCR reads with MiXCR. The table has 100,000 or so distinct CDR3 sequences, 82% seen once. Unsorted bulk tissue of about 19-33 mg yielded co-extracted RNA and DNA. The material sequenced was liver tumor tissue from sampling region 3. Subset: tumor region T3, left-lateral pole. Source of these receptors: a middle-aged man with primary liver carcinoma and hepatitis B virus infection.

Points on this clonotype: This may come from a read error, since a much larger clone is one base off. This rearrangement joins TRBV5-1 to TRBJ1-1, with TRBD1 as a possible D gene (6 bases). Looked up from germline, CDR1 is SGHRS and CDR2 is YFSETQ. This CDR3 comprises 14 residues. The CDR3 loop reads CASSLEGDMTETFF. The DNA for the CDR3 is TGCGCCAGCAGCTTGGAGGGGGACATGACTGAAACTTTCTTT.

CDR3 in DNA: TGTGCTAGTAGTCTCGGGACAGGGATCAATTCACCCCTCCACTTT. It encodes CASSLGTGINSPLHF. This chain uses TRBV6-6 with TRBJ1-6, with 9 positions matching TRBD1. This CDR3 region has 15 residues. Germline lookup yields CDR1 MNHNY and CDR2 SVGAGI (reference sequence).

The gene calls are TRBV6-1 and TRBJ2-6; 8 bases fit TRBD1. This CDR3 region has 17 residues. Germline V gene sequence: CDR1 MNHNS, CDR2 SASEGT. Trimming removed 7 bases from V and 6 bases from J; junction bases left unmatched: 14. The CDR3 coding sequence is TGTGCCAGCACCGAGACAGGGGCCCTCTCTATGGCCAACGTCCTGACTTTC. Translation: CASTETGALSMANVLTF.

In its sample, this clonotype was seen a few times. This chain links TRBV4-2 with TRBJ2-2, with a weak D call TRBD2 (6 bases). The V end lost 0 bases, the J end lost 15 bases, and 23 bases lay between the germline ends. The CDR3 spans 16 residues. Germline assignment: CDR1 LGHNA and CDR2 YNFKEQ. CDR3 sequence: CASSQDPSENTGAMFF. In DNA form, the CDR3 reads TGTGCCAGCAGCCAAGATCCTAGCGAGAACACCGGGGCGATGTTTTTT.

V is TRBV6-2 or TRBV6-3 and J is TRBJ2-1; 10 positions agree with TRBD2. J gave up 9 bases and V 4 bases, and 18 bases lay outside the gene matches. Germline lookup yields CDR1 MNHEY and CDR2 SVGEGT. This CDR3 comprises 18 residues. This chain's CDR3 is CASSSPASGSVDKGEQFF. The CDR3 DNA reads as TGTGCCAGCAGTTCCCCGGCTAGCGGGAGTGTAGATAAGGGTGAGCAGTTCTTC.

For this clonotype: The junction does not match germline at one end; this may be a read error. The rearrangement links TRBV30 to TRBJ2-7; D is possibly TRBD2 (6 bases). The CDR3 totals 13 residues. CDR1 is GTSNPN and CDR2 is SVGIG in the germline V gene (reference sequence). CDR3 sequence: CAWSREDFYEQYF. CDR3 nucleotide sequence: TGTGCCTGGAGTAGGGAGGACTTCTACGAGCAGTACTTT.

This clonotype was seen a few times. This sequence joins TRBV28 and TRBJ1-2, with TRBD1 matching 7 bases. The length of the CDR3 is 16 residues. V lost 7 bases, J lost 2 bases, and 13 bases stayed unmatched. CDR1 and CDR2 from the germline V gene are MDHEN and SYDVKM. CDR3 bases: TGTGCCAGCATCTCCCCCAGGGGGGGGGGGAACTATGGCTACACCTTC. Translating gives CASISPRGGGNYGYTF.

With regard to this clonotype: Its ends do not fully match the called genes, so a read error is possible. V is TRBV12-3 or TRBV12-4 and J is TRBJ1-1; maybe TRBD1 (6 bases). This CDR3 has 14 residues. CDR3 loop: CPSSSADRNTDAFF. The DNA for the CDR3 is TGTCCCAGCAGTTCGGCTGACAGGAACACTGATGCTTTCTTT.

In regard to this clonotype: One junction end does not reproduce the germline sequence, and a read error may be involved. The chain combines TRBV7-9 with TRBJ2-1; D possibly corresponds to TRBD1 (6 bases). CDR3 length: 15 residues. Germline CDR1 reads SEHNR; CDR2 reads FQNEAQ (reference sequence). CDR3 protein: CASSLTQGMNSEQSF. The CDR3 nucleotides are TGTGCCAGCAGCTTGACCCAGGGGATGAACAGTGAGCAGTCCTTC.

As concerns this clonotype: The germline gene is not matched at one end of the junction; a read error may be the cause. The CDR3 sequence is CANSESKAGVVTQYF. As DNA, the CDR3 is TGCGCCAACAGTGAGTCAAAAGCGGGAGTAGTTACGCAGTATTTT. The V and J genes are TRBV10-2 and TRBJ2-3, with 8 bases lining up with TRBD2. CDR3 length: 15 residues. Germline lookup yields CDR1 WSHSY and CDR2 SAAADI.

As for this clonotype: A read error may produce the germline difference seen at one junction end. This chain joins TRBV6-1 and TRBJ2-7; D uncertain. The CDR3 sequence is 16 residues long. CDR1 is MNHNS and CDR2 is SASEGT in the germline V gene. The CDR3, as DNA: TGTGCCAGCAGTCGCTCAACGGTTGCGAGCTCCTACGAGCTGTACTTC. Translation: CASSRSTVASSYELYF.

To note about this clonotype: A junction boundary mismatches the germline segment, possibly from a read error. This chain uses TRBV5-8 with TRBJ2-6, with D perhaps TRBD1 (5 bases). Germline CDR1 SGHTS, CDR2 YDEGEE. This CDR3 contains 15 residues. CDR3 nucleotides: TGTGTCAGCAGCTTTCGGGTCTCTGGGGCCAACGTTCTGACTTTC. As protein: CVSSFRVSGANVLTF. The whole variable domain, filled in from reference TRBV5-8 and TRBJ2-6, reads EAGVTQSPTHLIKTRGQQATLRCSPISGHTSVYWYQQALGLGLQFLLWYDEGEERNRGNFPPRFSGRQFPNYSSELNVNALELEDSALYLCVSSFRVSGANVLTFGAGSRLTVL.

Regarding this clonotype: A read error may account for a junction end that differs from germline. The chain combines TRBV11-1 with TRBJ2-3; tentatively, D is TRBD1 or TRBD2 (5 bases each). The V gene's germline CDR1 is SGHAT and CDR2 FQDESV (reference sequence). The CDR3 extends over 19 amino acids. The CDR3 loop reads CAGSSGGSSVGVCTDTQYF. CDR3 nucleotide sequence: TGTGCCGGCAGCTCTGGGGGAAGCTCTGTTGGAGTCTGCACAGATACGCAGTATTTT.

For this clonotype: This may be a read error, as it is one base from a much larger clone. This chain joins TRBV5-1 and TRBJ2-1; D call uncertain. This CDR3 region has 14 residues. Looked up from germline, CDR1 is SGHRS and CDR2 is YFSETQ. CDR3 in amino acids: CVSSLEYQYNEQFF. CDR3 in DNA: TGCGTCAGCAGCTTGGAGTACCAATACAATGAGCAGTTCTTC.

This clonotype occurred many times. The chain has TRBV10-3 and TRBJ2-7; a weak D match, TRBD1 (5 bases). Germline CDR1 and CDR2: ENHRY and SYGVKD. The CDR3 consists of 15 residues. Trimming cost V 6 bases and J 4 bases, with 19 bases left between them. The CDR3 DNA follows: TGTGCCATCAGCGCGAATCGGGCAGGGAATTACGAGCAGTACTTC. Translating it yields CAISANRAGNYEQYF.

About this clonotype itself: The junction departs from germline at one end; a sequencing error may be responsible. This chain links TRBV14 with TRBJ2-1; 8 bases align to TRBD2. The CDR3 is 16 residues long. Germline CDR1 SGHDN, CDR2 FVKESK. The CDR3 DNA reads TGTGCCAGTAGTGCCGTAGCGGGATGGATAAACAATAAGCAGTTCTTC. Protein product: CASSAVAGWINNKQFF.

The chain uses TRBV5-4 and TRBJ2-7, with D possibly TRBD2 on 6 matching bases. The CDR3 covers 14 residues. In germline, CDR1 is SGHNT, CDR2 YYREEE (reference sequence). The V end was cut by 10 bases, the J end by 2 bases, with 19 bases between. The CDR3 nucleotides are TGTGCCGGCTGCTTGCGGGACTTTCCCTACGAGCAGTACTTC. This sequence encodes CAGCLRDFPYEQYF.

On this clonotype: The junction does not match germline at one end; this may be a read error. The V gene is TRBV4-3, the J gene TRBJ2-3; D might be TRBD1 (7 bases). Germline V CDR1 and CDR2: LGHNA, YSLEER. The CDR3 runs 14 residues. The CDR3, as DNA: TGCGCCAGCAACCAGGGGGGTGCATCAGATACGCAATATTTT. The encoded protein is CASNQGGASDTQYF.

Comments on this clonotype: The junction does not match germline at one end; this may be a read error. The gene calls are TRBV11-1 and TRBJ2-2; D is possibly TRBD1 or TRBD2 (5 bases each). Per the germline V gene, CDR1 is SGHAT and CDR2 is FQDESV (reference sequence). CDR3 length: 15 residues. CDR3 sequence reads: CASIYTGLFSGKLFF. The CDR3 bases are TGTGCCAGCATCTATACAGGACTTTTCTCCGGGAAGCTGTTTTTT.

For this clonotype: This CDR3 fails to terminate in the conserved phenylalanine or tryptophan, so it likely reflects a read error. The rearrangement joins TRBV11-1 to TRBJ1-6; D perhaps matches TRBD1 (5 bases). The V gene's germline CDR1 is SGHAT and CDR2 FQDESV (reference sequence). CDR3 length: 13 residues. CDR3 amino acids: CPRSRTLVSPLHS. CDR3 DNA sequence: TGTCCCAGGAGCCGGACACTGGTTTCACCCCTCCACTCT.

This clonotype was counted many times. DNA for the CDR3: TGTGCCAGCAGTTATACAGAGAACACTGAAGCTTTCTTT. Protein product: CASSYTENTEAFF. The chain employs TRBV2 and TRBJ1-1; no firm D call. Between the trimmed V and J ends, which lost 5 bases and 1 base, there was a span of 8 bases. Germline CDR1 SNHLY, CDR2 FYNNEI. CDR3 length: 13 amino acids.

As for this clonotype: The junction shows a germline mismatch at one end, possibly a read error. This sequence joins TRBV28 and TRBJ2-1; TRBD2 aligns across 10 bases. The CDR3 runs 16 residues. Germline V gives CDR1 MDHEN, CDR2 SYDVKM. The CDR3 sequence is CTNIPPERGGYNEHFF. CDR3 sequence (DNA): TGTACCAACATCCCCCCGGAGCGGGGGGGCTACAATGAGCACTTCTTC.

Concerning this clonotype itself: Germline and junction disagree at one end, which may indicate a read error. This chain joins TRBV28 and TRBJ2-3; D possibly corresponds to TRBD1 (6 bases). CDR3 size: 17 residues. The germline gives CDR1 MDHEN, CDR2 SYDVKM. This CDR3 reads CARSLQGKGAGTDTQYF. Here the CDR3 DNA reads TGTGCCAGGAGTTTACAGGGAAAGGGTGCGGGCACAGATACGCAGTATTTT.

As regards this clonotype: Germline and junction disagree at one end, which may indicate a read error. The CDR3 bases are TGTGCCAGCAGCCAAGAAGATTCGGGACAGGGCCTAATCCAATCTGGGGTCAACGTCCTCACTTTC. Its translation: CASSQEDSGQGLIQSGVNVLTF. This chain uses TRBV4-2 with TRBJ2-6; 9 positions agree with TRBD1. CDR1 is LGHNA and CDR2 is YNFKEQ in the germline V gene. The CDR3 is 22 residues long.

As to this clonotype: The conserved closing phenylalanine or tryptophan is absent in this CDR3, likely reflecting a read error. No DNA is shown, since the ends of the CDR3 on it are uncertain; the CDR3 is the one TCRdb lists. This chain links TRBV11-2 with TRBJ2-3; TRBD1, the table's D call, was not compared with the DNA. The germline gives CDR1 SGHAT, CDR2 FQNNGV. The CDR3 is made up of 16 amino acids, end residues included. CDR3 loop: CASSPWTGGDTDTQSV.